This T cell receptor (beta chain) is drawn from a study of OX40 agonist ivuxolimab in advanced cancers. TCRdb keeps only in-frame clones here, not all; method: immunoSEQ multiplex PCR. The table includes tens of thousands of clones, around 83% detected once. Study outcomes and limitations: Among patients with partial responses at 0.1-3.0 mg/kg, clonal expansion was among the lowest. Not determined was the antigen specificity of the expanded peripheral T cells.

Points on this clone: Its antigen is as yet unknown.

This TCR came from an adult with an advanced solid tumor such as melanoma, head and neck, liver or kidney cancer. The sequencing used CD4+ or CD8+ T cells sorted from blood, collected in a trial of the OX40 agonist ivuxolimab.

CDR3 DNA: TGTGCCAGTAGTAAAGGGCAGGGAGGGACTAGCGGGGGGCAGGATGAGCAGTTCTTC. It is translated as CASSKGQGGTSGGQDEQFF. The chain has TRBV19 and TRBJ2-1; the match to TRBD2 covers 15 bases. CDR3 length: 19 residues. Germline V lookup: CDR1 LNHDA, CDR2 SQIVND (reference sequence). Trimming took 4 bases from V and 8 from J; bases not matched to a gene: 15.